This entry concerns a single T cell receptor beta chain. Its antigen is unidentified. The data are from a study of T cells in Graves' hyperthyroidism and ophthalmopathy. Broader study findings: Clonotypes that were expanded in thyroid above 0.001 mostly appeared in blood too. Through a model of 13 V-J features, ophthalmopathy was separated from stable hyperthyroidism.

RNA transcripts yielded amplified TCR beta CDR3 regions. HTBI primers were the set used in a first-round RT-PCR of the TCR CDR3. TCRdb independently ran MiXCR on the multiplex PCR reads; one entry per CDR3 protein. The sample lists 550,000 to 800,000 distinct CDR3 sequences, roughly 17% occurring once. The CDR3 runs 12 residues. With V trimmed by 7 bases and J by 4 bases, 6 bases remained unmatched. Per the germline V gene, CDR1 is SQVTM and CDR2 is ANQGSEA. Each diagnosis was grounded in clinical symptoms, serum thyroxine and TRAb, thyroid ultrasound, and orbital computed tomography. The material sequenced was blood. The V gene is TRBV29-1, the J gene TRBJ1-2; TRBD1 matches at 7 bases. The source is a young man with Graves' hyperthyroidism. For the CDR3, the DNA is TGCAGCGCTAATCAGGGGGGCTATGGCTACACCTTC. It encodes CSANQGGYGYTF.